The 14 T cell receptor beta chains given below trace back to one sample, sequenced in a study of cytomegalovirus exposure and HLA in healthy donors. Profiling relied on immunoSEQ multiplex PCR, and the TCRdb table lists in-frame clones only, not all of them. Of around 170,000 clones detected, around nine tenths appear once; the ten largest clones hold about 2.7%. Sequencing used PBMCs. The receptors were gathered from a man aged 18 to 29 in good health and CMV-seronegative.

The J gene is TRBJ2-5, the V gene TRBV11-2, with unresolved D. The germline gives CDR1 SGHAT, CDR2 FQNNGV. CDR3 size: 16 residues. V was trimmed by 8 bases and J by 1 base, leaving 20 bases between them. This chain's CDR3 is CASSTLAEAAQETQYF. As DNA, the CDR3 is TGTGCCAGCTCGACCTTGGCCGAGGCGGCCCAAGAGACCCAGTACTTC.

CDR3: CASSWRAHEQFF. CDR3 DNA sequence: TGTGCCAGCTCGTGGAGGGCCCATGAGCAGTTCTTC. The chain uses TRBV14 and TRBJ2-1, with D maybe TRBD2 (6 bases). There are 12 residues in the CDR3. The V end lost 8 bases, the J end lost 8 bases, and 13 bases lay between the germline ends. Germline V gene lookup returns CDR1 SGHDN and CDR2 FVKESK.

The genes are TRBV6-5 and TRBJ1-4; weak D call: TRBD1 (6 bases). V was cut by 2 bases and J by 6 bases, with 7 bases left in between. CDR1 is MNHEY and CDR2 is SVGAGI in the germline V gene. This CDR3 has 13 residues. DNA of the CDR3: TGTGCCAGCAGTTACGGACAGTATGAAAAACTGTTTTTT. Its translation is CASSYGQYEKLFF.

This chain connects TRBV29-1 to TRBJ1-1; D gene uncertain. CDR3 size: 11 residues. V gave up 4 bases and J gave up 7 bases, with 10 bases separating them. Germline V gene data show CDR1 as SQVTM and CDR2 as ANQGSEA. CDR3 protein: CSVGGRLEAFF. CDR3 nucleotide sequence: TGCAGCGTTGGAGGTAGGCTTGAAGCTTTCTTT.

The DNA for the CDR3 is TGTGCCAGCAGTACCCGGACTAGTTCGGATACGCAGTATTTT. This codes for CASSTRTSSDTQYF. V is TRBV6-5 and J is TRBJ2-3; 7 bases agree with TRBD2. The CDR3 totals 14 residues. The germline CDR1 and CDR2 sequences are MNHEY and SVGAGI. V lost 5 bases to trimming and J lost 6 bases; unmatched junction nucleotides: 8.

Note on this clone: The same CDR3 arises from other DNA sequences in this sample as well. This sequence joins TRBV6-5 and TRBJ1-2; 7 bases line up with TRBD1. Germline V CDR1 and CDR2: MNHEY, SVGAGI. The trim removed 2 bases at V and 0 bases at J, leaving 0 bases unmatched. This CDR3 has 14 residues. The CDR3 loop is CASSYQGANYGYTF. CDR3 coding DNA: TGTGCCAGCAGTTACCAGGGGGCTAACTATGGCTACACCTTC.

This chain uses TRBV11-3 with TRBJ2-7, with D perhaps matching TRBD1 (5 bases). The germline gives CDR1 SGHNT, CDR2 YENEEA. The V end was cut by 1 base, the J end by 5 bases, with 12 bases between. CDR3 length: 14 residues. In DNA, the CDR3 is TGTGCCAGCAGCTTAGGCCGACAGTCGCACGAGCAGTACTTC. Encoded protein: CASSLGRQSHEQYF.

This chain joins TRBV4-3 and TRBJ2-1, with TRBD2 matching over 11 bases. After removal of 0 bases from V and 8 bases from J, the junction contained 12 bases not matched to a gene. CDR3 size: 18 residues. The germline CDR1 and CDR2 sequences are LGHNA and YSLEER. Here the CDR3 DNA reads TGCGCCAGCAGCCAAGAATGGGGACTAGCGGCCATACCCCATGAGCAGTTCTTC. Translation: CASSQEWGLAAIPHEQFF.

This sequence joins TRBV11-3 and TRBJ2-3; 10 bases agree with TRBD2. The CDR3 covers 15 residues. V shed 1 base and J 6 bases; nucleotides not matched to a gene: 4. Germline CDR1 SGHNT, CDR2 YENEEA. The CDR3 reads CASSLGGTSADTQYF. CDR3 DNA: TGTGCCAGCAGCTTAGGCGGGACTAGCGCCGATACGCAGTATTTT.

This rearrangement joins TRBV19 to TRBJ2-2, with TRBD1 as a possible D gene (6 bases). Trimming took 7 bases from V and 0 from J, leaving 12 bases between them. The V gene's germline CDR1 is LNHDA and CDR2 SQIVND (reference sequence). The CDR3 spans 15 residues. CDR3 bases: TGTGCCAGTATTAGGACAGAGACGAACACCGGGGAGCTGTTTTTT. Its protein is CASIRTETNTGELFF. Full variable domain (rest looked up from reference TRBV19 and TRBJ2-2): DGGITQSPKYLFRKEGQNVTLSCEQNLNHDAMYWYRQDPGQGLRLIYYSQIVNDFQKGDIAEGYSVSREKKESFPLTVTSAQKNPTAFYLCASIRTETNTGELFFGEGSRLTVL.

The J gene is TRBJ2-3, the V gene TRBV29-1; 8 bases match TRBD1. Germline values: CDR1 SQVTM, CDR2 ANQGSEA. CDR3 length: 18 residues. V shed 6 bases and J 2 bases; nucleotides not matched to a gene: 19. CDR3 in amino acids: CSVRQGKTSQRATDTQYF. The CDR3 DNA follows: TGCAGCGTCCGACAGGGGAAGACCTCCCAGCGGGCCACAGATACGCAGTATTTT.

The chain uses TRBV28 and TRBJ1-1; no clear D gene. In germline, CDR1 is MDHEN, CDR2 SYDVKM. V was pared by 2 bases and J by 4 bases, with 8 bases between. This CDR3 is 13 amino acids long. CDR3 DNA sequence: TGTGCCAGCAGTTTACAGGCCTTCACTGAAGCTTTCTTT. Translation: CASSLQAFTEAFF.

This rearrangement joins TRBV6-5 to TRBJ1-4, with 9 positions matching TRBD1. The CDR3 extends over 15 amino acids. Trimming at V came to 6 bases and at J to 8 bases, leaving 10 bases not matched to a gene. Germline CDR1 MNHEY, CDR2 SVGAGI. The CDR3 DNA reads TGTGCCAGCAGGCCGGGACAGGGCTGGCGAGAAAAACTGTTTTTT. Amino acids: CASRPGQGWREKLFF.

CDR3 loop: CASSPPLSGAGANVLTF. For the CDR3, the DNA is TGTGCCAGCTCACCTCCTCTTTCAGGGGCTGGGGCCAACGTCCTGACTTTC. This chain connects TRBV18 to TRBJ2-6; TRBD1 is a possible D gene (6 bases). V was cut by 3 bases and J by 2 bases, with 14 bases left in between. This CDR3 is built from 17 residues. Germline V gene data show CDR1 as KGHSH and CDR2 as LQKENI.